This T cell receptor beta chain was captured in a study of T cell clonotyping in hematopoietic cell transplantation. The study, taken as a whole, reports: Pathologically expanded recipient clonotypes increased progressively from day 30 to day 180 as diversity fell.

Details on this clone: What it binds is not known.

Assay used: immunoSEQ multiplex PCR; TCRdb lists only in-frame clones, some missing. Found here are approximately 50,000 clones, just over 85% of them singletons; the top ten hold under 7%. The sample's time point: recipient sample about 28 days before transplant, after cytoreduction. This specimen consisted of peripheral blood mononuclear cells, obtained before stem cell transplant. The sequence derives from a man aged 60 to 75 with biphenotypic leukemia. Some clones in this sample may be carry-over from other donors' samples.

CDR3 residues: CASRYGGPEAFF. For the CDR3, the DNA is TGTGCCAGCAGATACGGGGGACCTGAAGCTTTCTTT. The V and J genes are TRBV6-1 and TRBJ1-1; a possible D gene is TRBD1 (5 bases). The CDR3 length is 12 residues. The V end was cut by 6 bases, the J end by 6 bases, with 11 bases between. Germline-derived CDR1 and CDR2 are MNHNS and SASEGT.